The 6 T cell receptor beta chains given below trace back to one sample, sequenced in a study of blood T cell repertoires in COVID-19. This table comes from immunoSEQ multiplex PCR, and its TCRdb copy is limited to in-frame clones, with some not included. The table records 200,000 to 250,000 clones, approximately 78% of them present only once. Sequenced input: peripheral blood. The receptors come from a woman aged 80 or over with COVID-19, enrolled during active disease.

V gene TRBV19 combines with J gene TRBJ1-1; D might be TRBD1 (5 bases). The CDR3 has 12 amino acids. V was clipped by 4 bases and J by 4 bases, with 7 bases between them. Per the germline V gene, CDR1 is LNHDA and CDR2 is SQIVND (reference sequence). CDR3 amino acids: CASSTGPTEAFF. CDR3 nucleotide sequence: TGTGCCAGTAGTACAGGGCCCACTGAAGCTTTCTTT.

The chain employs TRBV11-1 and TRBJ2-5; weak D call: TRBD1 (5 bases). The CDR3 contains 14 residues. Trimming took off 3 bases at V and 5 bases at J, with 13 bases between the two ends. The germline V gene encodes CDR1 SGHAT and CDR2 FQDESV (reference sequence). Here the CDR3 DNA reads TGTGCCAGCAGCTTTCTACAGGACGGCGAGACCCAGTACTTC. Residues: CASSFLQDGETQYF.

Note on this clone: This specimen includes other DNA sequences encoding the same CDR3. V usage is TRBV3-1 (or the pseudogene TRBV3-2) and J usage is TRBJ1-1; the D is unclear. The CDR3 consists of 15 residues. Germline V CDR1 and CDR2: LGHDT, YNNKEL (reference sequence). V was clipped by 1 base and J by 0 bases, with 9 bases between them. The CDR3 DNA reads as TGTGCCAGCAGCCAAGGAGGAGGAATGAACACTGAAGCTTTCTTT. It translates to CASSQGGGMNTEAFF.

The V and J genes are TRBV30 and TRBJ1-2, with D unresolved. In germline, CDR1 is GTSNPN, CDR2 SVGIG (reference sequence). V lost 1 base, J lost 2 bases, and 5 bases lay in between. The CDR3 extends over 12 amino acids. The CDR3 loop is CAWSEQNYGYTF. CDR3 in DNA: TGTGCCTGGAGTGAACAGAACTATGGCTACACCTTC.

V is TRBV15 and J is TRBJ1-5, with 12 bases fitting TRBD1. Germline CDR1 LNHNV, CDR2 YYDKDF (reference sequence). V was clipped by 5 bases and J by 1 base; unmatched bases: 6. The CDR3 is 17 amino acids. CDR3 bases: TGTGCCACCAGCTGGGACAGGGGGCAAGGGAGCAATCAGCCCCAGCATTTT. Protein: CATSWDRGQGSNQPQHF.

The sample holds one count of this clone. The chain joins TRBV11-2 to TRBJ2-7; D remains unclear. This CDR3 comprises 14 residues. V was shortened by 5 bases and J by 5 bases, with 16 bases between the two germline ends. The germline V gene has CDR1 SGHAT and CDR2 FQNNGV. CDR3 DNA sequence: TGTGCCAGCAGCAGGAGCCAAGGCCGGAACGAGCAGTACTTC. The encoded protein is CASSRSQGRNEQYF.